This T cell receptor (beta chain) is from a study of shared clonotypes between healthy human individuals. Here immunoSEQ multiplex PCR was the method, and the copy in TCRdb shows in-frame clones only, minus some. The table includes about 560,000 clones, just over 75% detected once. V gave up 3 bases and J gave up 11 bases, with 17 bases separating them. Germline V gene lookup returns CDR1 MNHEY and CDR2 SMNVEV (reference sequence). The CDR3 length is 14 residues. This sequence was found in a woman in her 40s in good health. Some clones in this sample may be carry-over from other donors' samples. Sequencing input: PBMCs. This chain joins TRBV27 and TRBJ1-5; D uncertain. The CDR3 loop reads CASSFYMGYRTQHF. The DNA for the CDR3 is TGTGCCAGCAGTTTCTATATGGGCTATAGGACCCAGCATTTT.